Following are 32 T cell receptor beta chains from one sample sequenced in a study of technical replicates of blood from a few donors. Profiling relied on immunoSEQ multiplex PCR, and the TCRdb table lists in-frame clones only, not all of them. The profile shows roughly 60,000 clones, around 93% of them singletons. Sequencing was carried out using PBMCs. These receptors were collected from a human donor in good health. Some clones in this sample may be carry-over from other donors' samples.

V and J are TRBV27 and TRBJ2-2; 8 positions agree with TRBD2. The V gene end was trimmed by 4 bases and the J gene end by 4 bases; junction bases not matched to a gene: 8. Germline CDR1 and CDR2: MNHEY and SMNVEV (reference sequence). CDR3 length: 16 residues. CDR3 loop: CASSSRGGPGTGELFF. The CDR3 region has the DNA TGTGCCAGCAGTTCCCGGGGGGGGCCGGGCACCGGGGAGCTGTTTTTT.

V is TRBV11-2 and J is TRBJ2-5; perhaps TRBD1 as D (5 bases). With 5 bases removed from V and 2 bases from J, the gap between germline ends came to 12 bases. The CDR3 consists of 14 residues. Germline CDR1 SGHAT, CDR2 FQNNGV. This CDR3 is CASSPTGRQETQYF. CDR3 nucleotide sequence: TGTGCCAGCAGCCCAACAGGACGTCAAGAGACCCAGTACTTC.

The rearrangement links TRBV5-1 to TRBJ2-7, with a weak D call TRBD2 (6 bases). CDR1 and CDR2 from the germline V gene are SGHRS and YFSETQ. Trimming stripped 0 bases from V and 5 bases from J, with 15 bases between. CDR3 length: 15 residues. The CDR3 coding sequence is TGCGCCAGCAGCTTGGGGGCTGGCGGGGCCCACGAGCAGTACTTC. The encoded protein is CASSLGAGGAHEQYF.

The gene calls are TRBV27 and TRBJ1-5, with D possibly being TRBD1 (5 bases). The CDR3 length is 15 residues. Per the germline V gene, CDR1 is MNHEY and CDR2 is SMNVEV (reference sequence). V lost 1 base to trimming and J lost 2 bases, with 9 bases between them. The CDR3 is CASSLLGGGNQPQHF. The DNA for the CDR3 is TGTGCCAGCAGTTTATTGGGGGGGGGCAATCAGCCCCAGCATTTT.

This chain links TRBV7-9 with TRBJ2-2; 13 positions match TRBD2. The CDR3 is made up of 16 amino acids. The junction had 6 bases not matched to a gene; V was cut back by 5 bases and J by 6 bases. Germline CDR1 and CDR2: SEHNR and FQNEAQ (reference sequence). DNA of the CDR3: TGTGCCAGCAGCACTACTAGCGGGGGGGCCGCCGGGGAGCTGTTTTTT. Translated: CASSTTSGGAAGELFF.

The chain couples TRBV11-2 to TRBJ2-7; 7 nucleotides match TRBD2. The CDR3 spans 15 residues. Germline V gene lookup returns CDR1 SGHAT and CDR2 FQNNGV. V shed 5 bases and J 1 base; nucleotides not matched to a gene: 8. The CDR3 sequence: CASSPGGGRSYEQYF. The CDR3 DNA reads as TGTGCCAGCAGCCCCGGGGGAGGGAGGTCCTACGAGCAGTACTTC.

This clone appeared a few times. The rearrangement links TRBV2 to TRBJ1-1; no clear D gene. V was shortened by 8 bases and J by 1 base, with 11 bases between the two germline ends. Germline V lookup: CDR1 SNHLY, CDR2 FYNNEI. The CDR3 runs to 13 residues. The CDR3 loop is CASFAGPNTEAFF. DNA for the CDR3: TGTGCCAGCTTCGCCGGTCCGAACACTGAAGCTTTCTTT.

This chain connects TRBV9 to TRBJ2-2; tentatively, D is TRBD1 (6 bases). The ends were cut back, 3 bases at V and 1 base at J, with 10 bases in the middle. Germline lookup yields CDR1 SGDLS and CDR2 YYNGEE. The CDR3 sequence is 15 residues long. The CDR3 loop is CASSASGQNTGELFF. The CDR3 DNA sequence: TGTGCCAGCAGCGCGTCGGGACAGAACACCGGGGAGCTGTTTTTT.

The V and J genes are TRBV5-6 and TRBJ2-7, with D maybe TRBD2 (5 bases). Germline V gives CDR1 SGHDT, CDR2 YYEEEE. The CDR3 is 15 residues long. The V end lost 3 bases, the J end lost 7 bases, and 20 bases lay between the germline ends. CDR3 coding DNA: TGTGCCAGCAGCTCCTTAGTGCTTCGGGGTACGGAGCAGTACTTC. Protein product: CASSSLVLRGTEQYF.

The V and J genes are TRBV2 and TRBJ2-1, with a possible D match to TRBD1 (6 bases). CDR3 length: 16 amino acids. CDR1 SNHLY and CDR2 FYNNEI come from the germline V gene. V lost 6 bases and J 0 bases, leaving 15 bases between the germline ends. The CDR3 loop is CASSATGIFSYNEQFF. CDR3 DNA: TGTGCCAGCAGCGCTACAGGGATTTTCTCCTACAATGAGCAGTTCTTC.

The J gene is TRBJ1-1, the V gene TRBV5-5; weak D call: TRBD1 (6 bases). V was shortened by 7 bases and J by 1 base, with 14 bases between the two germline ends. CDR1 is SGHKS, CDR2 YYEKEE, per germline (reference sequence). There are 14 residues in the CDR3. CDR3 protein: CASGPTGQNTEAFF. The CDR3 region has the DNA TGTGCCAGCGGACCTACAGGGCAGAACACTGAAGCTTTCTTT.

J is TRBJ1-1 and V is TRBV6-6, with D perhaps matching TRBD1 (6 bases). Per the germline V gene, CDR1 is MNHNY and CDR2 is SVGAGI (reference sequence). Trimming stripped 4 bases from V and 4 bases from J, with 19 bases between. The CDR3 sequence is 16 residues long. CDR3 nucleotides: TGTGCCAGCAGTTTTGGACAGACAGTTGCTGGCACTGAAGCTTTCTTT. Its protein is CASSFGQTVAGTEAFF.

The DNA of the CDR3 is TGTGCCAGCAGCTCACTCCAGGGCGACGAGCAGTACTTC. Translation: CASSSLQGDEQYF. The chain uses TRBV7-6 and TRBJ2-7; D might be TRBD1 (5 bases). Germline CDR1 and CDR2: SGHVS and FNYEAQ. Trimming removed 4 bases at V and 5 bases at J, with 12 bases between. The CDR3 extends over 13 amino acids.

The CDR3: CASSLAPGVEEKLFF. CDR3 nucleotide sequence: TGCGCCAGCAGCTTGGCCCCCGGGGTTGAGGAAAAACTGTTTTTT. The V gene is TRBV5-1, the J gene TRBJ1-4; D call uncertain. V was shortened by 0 bases and J by 8 bases, with 14 bases between the two germline ends. The germline V gene has CDR1 SGHRS and CDR2 YFSETQ. CDR3 length equals 15 residues.

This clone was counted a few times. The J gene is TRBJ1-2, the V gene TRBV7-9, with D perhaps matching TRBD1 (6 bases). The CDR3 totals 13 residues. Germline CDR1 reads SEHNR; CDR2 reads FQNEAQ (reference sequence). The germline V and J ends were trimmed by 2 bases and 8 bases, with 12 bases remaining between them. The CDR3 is CASSLSSGEGYTF. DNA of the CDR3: TGTGCCAGCAGCTTAAGCTCAGGGGAAGGCTACACCTTC.

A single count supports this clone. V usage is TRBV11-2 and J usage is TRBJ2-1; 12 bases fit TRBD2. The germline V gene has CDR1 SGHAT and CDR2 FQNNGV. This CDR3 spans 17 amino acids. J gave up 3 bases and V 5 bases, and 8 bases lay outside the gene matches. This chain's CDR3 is CASSGGLAGLYYNEQFF. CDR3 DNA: TGTGCCAGCAGCGGCGGACTAGCGGGACTCTACTACAATGAGCAGTTCTTC.

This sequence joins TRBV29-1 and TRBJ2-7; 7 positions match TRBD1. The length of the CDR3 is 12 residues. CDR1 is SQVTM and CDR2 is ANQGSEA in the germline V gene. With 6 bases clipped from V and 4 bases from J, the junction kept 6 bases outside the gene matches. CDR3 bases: TGCAGCGTCAACAGGGGAGAATACGAGCAGTACTTC. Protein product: CSVNRGEYEQYF.

The chain's CDR3 is CASSLEVAGTYEQYF. The CDR3 nucleotides read TGCGCCAGCAGCTTGGAAGTAGCGGGTACCTACGAGCAGTACTTC. This rearrangement joins TRBV5-1 to TRBJ2-7; TRBD2 aligns across 7 bases. Germline V gene sequence: CDR1 SGHRS, CDR2 YFSETQ. The CDR3 contains 15 residues. Trimming at V came to 0 bases and at J to 2 bases, leaving 5 bases not matched to a gene.

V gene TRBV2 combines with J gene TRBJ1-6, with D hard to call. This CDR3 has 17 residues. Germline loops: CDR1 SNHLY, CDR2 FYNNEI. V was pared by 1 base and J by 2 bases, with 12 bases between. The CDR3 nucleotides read TGTGCCAGCAGTGAAGGGCCGAACAAACCCTATAATTCACCCCTCCACTTT. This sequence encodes CASSEGPNKPYNSPLHF.

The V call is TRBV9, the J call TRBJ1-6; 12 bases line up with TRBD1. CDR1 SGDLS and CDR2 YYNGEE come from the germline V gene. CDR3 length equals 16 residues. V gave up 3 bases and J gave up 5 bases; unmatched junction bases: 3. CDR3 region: CASSAGDRGHNSPLHF. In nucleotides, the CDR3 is TGTGCCAGCAGCGCGGGGGACAGGGGGCATAATTCACCCCTCCACTTT.

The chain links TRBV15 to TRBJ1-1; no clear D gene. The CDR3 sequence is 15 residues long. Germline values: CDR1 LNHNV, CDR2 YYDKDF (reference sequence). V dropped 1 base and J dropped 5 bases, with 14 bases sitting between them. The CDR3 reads CATSRVSALRTEAFF. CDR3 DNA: TGTGCCACCAGCAGAGTTTCCGCCTTGAGGACTGAAGCTTTCTTT.

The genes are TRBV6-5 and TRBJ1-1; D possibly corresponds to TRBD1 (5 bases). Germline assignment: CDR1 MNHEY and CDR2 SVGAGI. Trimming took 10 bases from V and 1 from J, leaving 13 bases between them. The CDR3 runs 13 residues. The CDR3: CATLYRQNTEAFF. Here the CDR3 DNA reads TGTGCCACCCTTTACAGGCAGAACACTGAAGCTTTCTTT.

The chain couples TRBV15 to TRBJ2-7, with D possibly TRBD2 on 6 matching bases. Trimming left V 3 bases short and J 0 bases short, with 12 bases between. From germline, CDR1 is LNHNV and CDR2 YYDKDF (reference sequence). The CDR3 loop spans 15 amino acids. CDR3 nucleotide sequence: TGTGCCACCAGCAGGGCGGGACGTAACTCCTACGAGCAGTACTTC. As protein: CATSRAGRNSYEQYF.

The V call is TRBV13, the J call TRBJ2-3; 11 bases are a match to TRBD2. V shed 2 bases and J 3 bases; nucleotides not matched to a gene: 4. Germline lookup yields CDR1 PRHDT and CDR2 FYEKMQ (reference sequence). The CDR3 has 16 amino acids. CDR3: CASSLRLAGGTDTQYF. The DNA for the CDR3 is TGTGCCAGCAGCTTAAGGCTAGCGGGGGGAACAGATACGCAGTATTTT.

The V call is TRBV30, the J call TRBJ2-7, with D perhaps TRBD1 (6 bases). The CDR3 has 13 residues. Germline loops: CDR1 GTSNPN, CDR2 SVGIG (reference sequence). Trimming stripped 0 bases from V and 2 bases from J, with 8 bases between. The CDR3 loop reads CAWSVDRTYEQYF. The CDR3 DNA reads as TGTGCCTGGAGTGTAGACAGGACCTACGAGCAGTACTTC.

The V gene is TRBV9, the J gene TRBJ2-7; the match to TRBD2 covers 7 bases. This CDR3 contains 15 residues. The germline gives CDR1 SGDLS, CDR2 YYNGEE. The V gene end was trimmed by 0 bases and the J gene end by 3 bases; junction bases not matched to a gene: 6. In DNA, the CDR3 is TGTGCCAGCAGCGTAGACGGGAGGAATCACTACGAGCAGTACTTC. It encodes CASSVDGRNHYEQYF.

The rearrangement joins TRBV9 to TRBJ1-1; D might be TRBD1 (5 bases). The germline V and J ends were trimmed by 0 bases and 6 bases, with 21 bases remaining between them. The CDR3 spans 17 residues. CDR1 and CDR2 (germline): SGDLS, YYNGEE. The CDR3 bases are TGTGCCAGCAGCGTAGTCCCAAACGACAGAATGGGGTCTGAAGCTTTCTTT. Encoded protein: CASSVVPNDRMGSEAFF.

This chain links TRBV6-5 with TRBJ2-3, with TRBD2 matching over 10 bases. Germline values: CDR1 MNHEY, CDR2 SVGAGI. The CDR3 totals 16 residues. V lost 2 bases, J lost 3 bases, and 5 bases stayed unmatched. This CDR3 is CASSYNSGGATDTQYF. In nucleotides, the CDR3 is TGTGCCAGCAGTTACAACAGCGGGGGGGCTACAGATACGCAGTATTTT.

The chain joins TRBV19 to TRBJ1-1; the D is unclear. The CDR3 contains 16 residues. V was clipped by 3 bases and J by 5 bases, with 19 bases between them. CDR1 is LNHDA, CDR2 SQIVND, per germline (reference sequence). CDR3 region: CASSIGSGSKGTEAFF. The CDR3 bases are TGTGCCAGTAGTATTGGGAGTGGCTCAAAGGGAACTGAAGCTTTCTTT.

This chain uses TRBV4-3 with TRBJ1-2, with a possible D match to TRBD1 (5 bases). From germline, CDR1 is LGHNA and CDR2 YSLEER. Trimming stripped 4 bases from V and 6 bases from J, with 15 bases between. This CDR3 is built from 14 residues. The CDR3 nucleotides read TGCGCCAGCAGCCCTGCCGGGGGGAAGCATGGCTACACCTTC. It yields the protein CASSPAGGKHGYTF.

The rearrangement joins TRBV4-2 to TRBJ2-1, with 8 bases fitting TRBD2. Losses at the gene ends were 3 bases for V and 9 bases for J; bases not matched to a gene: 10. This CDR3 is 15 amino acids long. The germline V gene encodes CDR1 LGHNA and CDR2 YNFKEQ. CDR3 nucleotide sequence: TGTGCCAGCAGCCACCCCCAGGGACTAGTGTTTGAGCAGTTCTTC. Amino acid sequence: CASSHPQGLVFEQFF.

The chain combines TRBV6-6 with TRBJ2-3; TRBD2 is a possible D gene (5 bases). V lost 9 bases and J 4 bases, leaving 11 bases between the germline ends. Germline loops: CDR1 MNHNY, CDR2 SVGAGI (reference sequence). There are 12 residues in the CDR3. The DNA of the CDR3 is TGTGCCAGTGGTATCGGGGCAGATACGCAGTATTTT. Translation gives CASGIGADTQYF.